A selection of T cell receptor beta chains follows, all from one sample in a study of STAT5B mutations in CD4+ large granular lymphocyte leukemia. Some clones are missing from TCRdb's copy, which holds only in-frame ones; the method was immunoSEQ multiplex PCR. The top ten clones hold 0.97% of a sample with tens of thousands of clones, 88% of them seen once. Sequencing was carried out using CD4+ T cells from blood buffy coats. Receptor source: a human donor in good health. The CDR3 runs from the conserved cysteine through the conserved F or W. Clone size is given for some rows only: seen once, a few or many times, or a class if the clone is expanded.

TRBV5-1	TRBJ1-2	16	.	CASITDGVGFNYGYTF
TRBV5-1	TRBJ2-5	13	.	CASSLALQETQYF
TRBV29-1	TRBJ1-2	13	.	CSVGAGGGYGYTF
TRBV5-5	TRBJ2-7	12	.	CASAESWDEQYF
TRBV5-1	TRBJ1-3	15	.	CASSLGQFSGNTIYF
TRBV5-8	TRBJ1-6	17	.	CASSNLAWTGANSPLHF
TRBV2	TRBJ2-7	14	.	CASSGNGQPNEQYF
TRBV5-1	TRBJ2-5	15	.	CASSLLQGSRETQYF
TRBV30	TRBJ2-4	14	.	CAWSVRGTWNIQYF
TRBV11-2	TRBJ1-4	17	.	CASSLLGQAATNEKLFF
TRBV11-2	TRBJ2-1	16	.	CASREDRTSTYNEQFF
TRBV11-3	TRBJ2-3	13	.	CASKQGAADTQYF
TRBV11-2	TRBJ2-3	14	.	CASSLGAWLATQYF
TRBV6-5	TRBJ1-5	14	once	CASSYQYSNQPQHF
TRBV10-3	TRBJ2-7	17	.	CAISAAHGQGSPYEQYF
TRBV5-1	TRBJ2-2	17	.	CASSVRRALTGAGELFF
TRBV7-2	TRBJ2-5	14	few	CASSPTSVQETQYF
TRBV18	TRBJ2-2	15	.	CASSPPIGGTGELFF
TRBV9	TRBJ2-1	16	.	CASSDGSGGALNEQFF
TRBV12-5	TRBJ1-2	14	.	CASGFWRTTYGYTF
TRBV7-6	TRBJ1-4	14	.	CASSRGGSQEKLFF
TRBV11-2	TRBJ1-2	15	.	CASSLEVGQNHGYTF
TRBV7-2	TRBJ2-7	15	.	CASSSRGTASYEQYF
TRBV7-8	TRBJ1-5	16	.	CASSSIGVGGDQPQHF
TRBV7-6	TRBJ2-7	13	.	CASSLNRAYEQYF
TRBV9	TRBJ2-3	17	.	CASSSPMGGRATDTQYF
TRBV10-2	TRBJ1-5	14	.	CASSDAQGAQPQHF
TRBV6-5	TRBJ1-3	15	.	CASSYSDSSGNTIYF
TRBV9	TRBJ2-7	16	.	CASSVGVNREVYEQYF
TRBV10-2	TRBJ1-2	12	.	CASSPGGYGYTF
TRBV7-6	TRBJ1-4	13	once	CASSLVQAEKLFF
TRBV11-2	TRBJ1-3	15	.	CASSFPQGSGNTIYF
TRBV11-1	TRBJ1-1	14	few	CASSLQGARTEAFF
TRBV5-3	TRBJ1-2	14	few	CARSRRGPNYGYTF
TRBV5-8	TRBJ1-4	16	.	CASSLTLRAFGEKLFF
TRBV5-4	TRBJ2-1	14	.	CASSPALGGNEQFF
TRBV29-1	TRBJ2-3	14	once	CSVEDEGTGSPQYF
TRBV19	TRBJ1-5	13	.	CASSITGDQPQHF
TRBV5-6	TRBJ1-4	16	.	CASSGQGTTKWEKLFF
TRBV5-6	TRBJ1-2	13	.	CASSFIQVYGYTF
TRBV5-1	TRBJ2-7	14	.	CASSLATDSYEQYF
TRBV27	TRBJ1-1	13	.	CASSTPGRGEAFF
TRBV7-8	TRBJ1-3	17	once	CASSFRTGRVFGNTIYF
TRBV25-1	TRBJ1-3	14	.	CASMGQGIGNTIYF
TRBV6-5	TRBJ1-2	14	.	CASSYGRGGYGYTF